This T cell receptor beta chain was captured in a study of shared clonotypes between healthy human individuals. Overall study context: Each donor contributed plates that comprised three CD4 naive, three CD4 memory, two CD8 naive and one CD8 memory. Overall study findings and caveats: Rarefaction demonstrated incomplete sorted-subset sequencing despite large depth. In general, naive subsets displayed greater estimated richness than memory subsets did.

Only in-frame clones appear in the TCRdb table, and some are missing; sequencing was by immunoSEQ multiplex PCR. The table has 2 million to 2.5 million clones, approximately 93% seen once. The sample holds one count of this clone. Its cognate antigen is unknown. Trimming stripped 7 bases from V and 2 bases from J, with 15 bases between. There are 14 residues in the CDR3. Germline lookup yields CDR1 MDHEN and CDR2 SYDVKM. Naive CD4+ cells were CD45RA-selected; the remaining cells were memory. The source of this sequence is a man aged 18 to 30 in good health. Some clones in this sample may be carry-over from other donors' samples. The sample was naive CD4+ T cells from PBMCs. Subset reported: CD45RA+ positively selected. The gene calls are TRBV28 and TRBJ2-7, with D maybe TRBD1 (7 bases). This CDR3 is CASTPGGKPYEQYF. Here the CDR3 DNA reads TGTGCCAGCACCCCAGGGGGGAAACCCTACGAGCAGTACTTC.